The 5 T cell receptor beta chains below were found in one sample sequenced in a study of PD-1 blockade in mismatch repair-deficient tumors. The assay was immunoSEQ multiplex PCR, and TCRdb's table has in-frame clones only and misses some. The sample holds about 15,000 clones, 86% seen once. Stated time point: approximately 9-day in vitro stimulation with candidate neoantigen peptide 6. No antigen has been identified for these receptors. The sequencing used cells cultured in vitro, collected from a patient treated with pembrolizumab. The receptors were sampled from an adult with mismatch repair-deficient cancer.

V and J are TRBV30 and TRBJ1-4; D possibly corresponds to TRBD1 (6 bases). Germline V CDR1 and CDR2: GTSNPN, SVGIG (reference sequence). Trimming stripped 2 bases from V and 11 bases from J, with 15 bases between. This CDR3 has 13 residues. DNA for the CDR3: TGTGCCTGGAGTTATTTTGCAGGGGAGAAACTGTTTTTT. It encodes CAWSYFAGEKLFF.

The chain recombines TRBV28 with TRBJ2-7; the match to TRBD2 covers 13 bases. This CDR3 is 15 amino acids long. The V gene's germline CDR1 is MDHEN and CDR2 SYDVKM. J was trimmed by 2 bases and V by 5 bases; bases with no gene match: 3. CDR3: CASSVGTSGTYEQYF. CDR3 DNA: TGTGCCAGCAGTGTCGGGACTAGCGGGACCTACGAGCAGTACTTC.

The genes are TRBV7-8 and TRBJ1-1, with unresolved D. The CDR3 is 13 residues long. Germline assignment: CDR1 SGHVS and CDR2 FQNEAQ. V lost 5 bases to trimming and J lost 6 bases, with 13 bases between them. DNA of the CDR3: TGTGCCAGCAGCACCCCTGCACAGCCTGAAGCTTTCTTT. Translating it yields CASSTPAQPEAFF.

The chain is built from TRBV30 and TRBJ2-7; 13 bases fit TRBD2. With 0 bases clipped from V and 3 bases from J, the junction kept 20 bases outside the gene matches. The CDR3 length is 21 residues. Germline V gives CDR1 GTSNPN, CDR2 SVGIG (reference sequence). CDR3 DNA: TGTGCCTGGAGTGTTAAGTACCTCAGGACTAGCGGGAGTGAACGATACTACGAGCAGTACTTC. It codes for CAWSVKYLRTSGSERYYEQYF.

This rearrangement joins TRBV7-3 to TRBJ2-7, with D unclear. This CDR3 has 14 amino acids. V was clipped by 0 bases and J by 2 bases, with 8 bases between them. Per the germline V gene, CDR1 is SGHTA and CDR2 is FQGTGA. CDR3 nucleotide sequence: TGTGCCAGCAGCTTAACCGGTGGCGCCTACGAGCAGTACTTC. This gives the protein CASSLTGGAYEQYF.